These 28 T cell receptor beta chains share one sample of origin, sequenced in a study of cytotoxic CD8 clonotypes in ibrutinib-treated CLL. Sequencing was performed with immunoSEQ multiplex PCR; in TCRdb, only in-frame clones are kept and a portion is missing. The sample lists some 46,000 clones, about two thirds occurring once. The source was PBMCs, collected after 12 months of ibrutinib treatment. These receptors all stem from a human donor with chronic lymphocytic leukemia.

The rearrangement links TRBV6-1 to TRBJ1-4; 7 bases match TRBD1. J lost 7 bases, V lost 5 bases, and 7 bases had no gene match. CDR3 length: 14 residues. Per the germline V gene, CDR1 is MNHNS and CDR2 is SASEGT. CDR3 amino acids: CASSKDRFSEKLFF. DNA for the CDR3: TGTGCCAGCAGTAAGGACAGGTTTTCTGAAAAACTGTTTTTT.

The chain is built from TRBV14 and TRBJ1-1; D not certain. V shed 8 bases and J shed 3 bases, with 10 bases lying between them. The CDR3 totals 12 residues. Germline V gene data show CDR1 as SGHDN and CDR2 as FVKESK. The CDR3 sequence: CASGIGHTEAFF. CDR3 sequence (DNA): TGTGCCAGCGGTATCGGGCACACTGAAGCTTTCTTT.

This clone has a handful of counts. This chain connects TRBV5-4 to TRBJ2-7, with 7 bases matching TRBD2. Losses at the gene ends were 4 bases for V and 6 bases for J; bases not matched to a gene: 7. The CDR3 is made up of 13 amino acids. Germline V lookup: CDR1 SGHNT, CDR2 YYREEE (reference sequence). The CDR3 loop reads CASSVGGLLEQYF. For the CDR3, the DNA is TGTGCCAGCAGCGTGGGGGGACTACTCGAGCAGTACTTC.

J is TRBJ2-1 and V is TRBV5-1; D is uncertain. Germline-derived CDR1 and CDR2 are SGHRS and YFSETQ. Trimming took off 3 bases at V and 0 bases at J, with 10 bases between the two ends. The CDR3 runs to 15 residues. The DNA of the CDR3 is TGCGCCAGCAGCTGGGGATTTGGCTCCTACAATGAGCAGTTCTTC. Its translation: CASSWGFGSYNEQFF. Together with reference TRBV5-1 and TRBJ2-1, the CDR3 gives the full variable domain: KAGVTQTPRYLIKTRGQQVTLSCSPISGHRSVSWYQQTPGQGLQFLFEYFSETQRNKGNFPGRFSGRQFSNSRSEMNVSTLELGDSALYLCASSWGFGSYNEQFFGPGTRLTVL.

CDR3 sequence reads: CARLPGAHYEQYF. CDR3 sequence (DNA): TGTGCCAGACTCCCGGGGGCCCACTACGAGCAGTACTTC. The chain links TRBV2 to TRBJ2-7; D is perhaps TRBD1 or TRBD2 (6 bases each). Trimming left V 9 bases short and J 3 bases short, with 15 bases between. The CDR3 has 13 residues. Looked up from germline, CDR1 is SNHLY and CDR2 is FYNNEI.

This sequence joins TRBV6-1 and TRBJ1-5; possibly TRBD1 for D (5 bases). Per germline, CDR1 MNHNS and CDR2 SASEGT. Trimming shortened V by 4 bases and J by 0 bases, and 10 bases separated the two germline ends. The CDR3 loop spans 15 amino acids. The CDR3 loop is CASSVEGNSNQPQHF. CDR3 DNA: TGTGCCAGCAGTGTAGAGGGGAATAGCAATCAGCCCCAGCATTTT.

About this clone: One end of the junction varies from germline; a read error may be responsible. The chain joins TRBV2 to TRBJ2-3; 10 bases line up with TRBD2. This CDR3 region has 17 residues. Per the germline V gene, CDR1 is SNHLY and CDR2 is FYNNEI. In nucleotides, the CDR3 is TGTGCCAGCAGAGAAGCCTTAGCGGGGGGCTTCACAGATACGCAGTATTTT. This codes for CASREALAGGFTDTQYF.

There are a few counts of this clone. This chain connects TRBV10-3 to TRBJ1-3; D call uncertain. V was clipped by 3 bases and J by 2 bases, with 8 bases between them. Per the germline V gene, CDR1 is ENHRY and CDR2 is SYGVKD. The CDR3 has 14 amino acids. CDR3 nucleotides: TGTGCCATCAGTGATCCGAGGGCTGGAAACACCATATATTTT. It codes for CAISDPRAGNTIYF.

A single count supports this clone. J is TRBJ1-1 and V is TRBV18; the match to TRBD1 covers 8 bases. Trimming removed 3 bases from V and 5 bases from J; junction bases left unmatched: 8. The length of the CDR3 is 15 residues. Looked up from germline, CDR1 is KGHSH and CDR2 is LQKENI. CDR3: CASSPQGATLTEAFF. The CDR3 nucleotides read TGTGCCAGCTCACCGCAGGGGGCGACGTTAACTGAAGCTTTCTTT.

V and J are TRBV9 and TRBJ1-2; a possible D gene is TRBD1 (5 bases). Trimming stripped 4 bases from V and 0 bases from J, with 10 bases between. Germline-derived CDR1 and CDR2 are SGDLS and YYNGEE. This CDR3 contains 14 residues. The CDR3 DNA reads TGTGCCAGCAGCACCCAGACAGCTAACTATGGCTACACCTTC. Amino acids: CASSTQTANYGYTF.

V gene TRBV30 combines with J gene TRBJ2-5; 7 bases are shared with TRBD2. This CDR3 has 13 amino acids. V lost 4 bases to trimming and J lost 4 bases; unmatched junction nucleotides: 6. Germline assignment: CDR1 GTSNPN and CDR2 SVGIG (reference sequence). This CDR3 is CAWTGGGGETQYF. The CDR3, as DNA: TGTGCCTGGACGGGAGGAGGAGGAGAGACCCAGTACTTC.

This sequence joins TRBV6-6 and TRBJ1-4; D is undetermined. CDR1 and CDR2 from the germline V gene are MNHNY and SVGAGI (reference sequence). Trimming stripped 3 bases from V and 4 bases from J, with 3 bases between. This CDR3 has 12 residues. The CDR3 reads CASSYVNEKLFF. The CDR3 coding sequence is TGTGCCAGCAGTTATGTTAATGAAAAACTGTTTTTT.

This clone came up a few times. The genes are TRBV19 and TRBJ1-6; 7 bases agree with TRBD1. Germline lookup yields CDR1 LNHDA and CDR2 SQIVND (reference sequence). This CDR3 comprises 16 residues. The trim removed 7 bases at V and 4 bases at J, leaving 10 bases unmatched. The CDR3 region has the DNA TGTGCCAGTAAGGGGACAGTCCAAGGGTATAATTCACCCCTCCACTTT. It translates to CASKGTVQGYNSPLHF.

The genes are TRBV30 and TRBJ2-3; D is perhaps TRBD1 (6 bases). V was pared by 2 bases and J by 2 bases, with 11 bases between. Germline V gene sequence: CDR1 GTSNPN, CDR2 SVGIG (reference sequence). CDR3 length equals 14 residues. The CDR3, as DNA: TGTGCCTGGAGTAAGGACAGAAACACAGATACGCAGTATTTT. This encodes CAWSKDRNTDTQYF.

The chain uses TRBV4-1 and TRBJ2-2; D not certain. This CDR3 region has 13 residues. Germline lookup yields CDR1 MGHRA and CDR2 YSYEKL. The V end lost 1 base, the J end lost 7 bases, and 7 bases lay between the germline ends. CDR3 sequence reads: CASSQGKRGELFF. CDR3 coding DNA: TGCGCCAGCAGCCAAGGAAAACGCGGGGAGCTGTTTTTT.

The chain combines TRBV5-1 with TRBJ2-3, with 8 positions matching TRBD2. This CDR3 comprises 15 residues. CDR1 is SGHRS, CDR2 YFSETQ, per germline. V shed 0 bases, J shed 6 bases, and the junction held 6 bases outside the gene matches. For the CDR3, the DNA is TGCGCCAGCAGCTTGGAGTTGCGGGGGGCTGATACGCAGTATTTT. Translated: CASSLELRGADTQYF.

J is TRBJ2-7 and V is TRBV11-2; 7 bases align to TRBD1. Germline-derived CDR1 and CDR2 are SGHAT and FQNNGV. The CDR3 totals 12 residues. J gave up 5 bases and V 5 bases, and 3 bases lay outside the gene matches. The CDR3 coding sequence is TGTGCCAGCAGCCGCGACAGGGACGAGCAGTACTTC. This encodes CASSRDRDEQYF.

This chain connects TRBV7-2 to TRBJ2-3; D possibly corresponds to TRBD2 (6 bases). Germline CDR1 is SGHTA and CDR2 is FQGNSA. This CDR3 spans 13 amino acids. The V end was cut by 5 bases, the J end by 6 bases, with 12 bases between. The DNA for the CDR3 is TGTGCCAGCAGCCTCCCGGGACTTGATACGCAGTATTTT. It specifies CASSLPGLDTQYF.

This clone has a handful of counts. This sequence joins TRBV28 and TRBJ1-5; D remains unclear. Trimming removed 5 bases at V and 4 bases at J, with 9 bases between. Germline CDR1 is MDHEN and CDR2 is SYDVKM. The length of the CDR3 is 13 residues. For the CDR3, the DNA is TGTGCCAGCAGTAATGCCCGTAATCAGCCCCAGCATTTT. This codes for CASSNARNQPQHF.

This clone has just a few counts. The CDR3 loop reads CASSLGIGGTSPLHF. DNA of the CDR3: TGTGCCAGCAGCTTAGGAATCGGAGGGACTTCACCCCTCCACTTT. The chain employs TRBV5-6 and TRBJ1-6, with D perhaps TRBD1 (5 bases). Trimming removed 2 bases at V and 9 bases at J, with 15 bases between. Looked up from germline, CDR1 is SGHDT and CDR2 is YYEEEE. The CDR3 is made up of 15 amino acids.

The V and J genes are TRBV11-2 and TRBJ2-2, with 9 positions matching TRBD1. After removal of 5 bases from V and 10 bases from J, the junction contained 11 bases not matched to a gene. The CDR3 length is 15 residues. Germline values: CDR1 SGHAT, CDR2 FQNNGV. The CDR3 reads CASSPLWTGVEELFF. The CDR3 DNA follows: TGTGCCAGCAGCCCATTATGGACAGGGGTTGAGGAGCTGTTTTTT.

The V call is TRBV5-4, the J call TRBJ1-2, with D maybe TRBD1 (5 bases). The CDR3 runs 16 residues. The germline V gene encodes CDR1 SGHNT and CDR2 YYREEE (reference sequence). Trimming took 7 bases from V and 4 from J, leaving 23 bases between them. CDR3 sequence reads: CASSILGAGPTYGYTF. The CDR3, as DNA: TGTGCCAGCTCCATCTTAGGGGCAGGACCGACCTATGGCTACACCTTC.

The chain is built from TRBV28 and TRBJ1-1, with a weak D call TRBD1 (6 bases). V lost 6 bases to trimming and J lost 0 bases, with 26 bases between them. This CDR3 contains 19 residues. Germline V gene data show CDR1 as MDHEN and CDR2 as SYDVKM. The chain's CDR3 is CASRVYRGHTLGMNTEAFF. Here the CDR3 DNA reads TGTGCCAGCAGAGTTTATCGGGGACATACCTTGGGCATGAACACTGAAGCTTTCTTT.

V usage is TRBV6-1 and J usage is TRBJ1-4; 7 nucleotides align to TRBD1. The junction had 11 bases not matched to a gene; V was cut back by 5 bases and J by 8 bases. The CDR3 consists of 15 residues. The germline CDR1 and CDR2 sequences are MNHNS and SASEGT. In DNA, the CDR3 is TGTGCCAGCAGTTCCGACAGGGTTTGGGAGGAAAAACTGTTTTTT. Protein: CASSSDRVWEEKLFF.

This clone was observed a few times. The chain recombines TRBV10-1 with TRBJ2-1; D ambiguous. The V gene lost 7 bases and the J gene lost 10 bases, with 11 bases spanning the gap. This CDR3 comprises 11 residues. Germline-derived CDR1 and CDR2 are WNHNN and SYGVQD (reference sequence). Here the CDR3 DNA reads TGCGCCAGCACCCGAGCGCGGGAGCAGTTCTTC. Its translation: CASTRAREQFF.

In this sample, this clone is medium-sized. This chain uses TRBV9 with TRBJ1-2; 8 positions agree with TRBD1. Per the germline V gene, CDR1 is SGDLS and CDR2 is YYNGEE. The trim removed 5 bases at V and 4 bases at J, leaving 1 base unmatched. This CDR3 comprises 12 residues. This CDR3 reads CASSDRGYGYTF. The CDR3, as DNA: TGTGCCAGCAGTGACAGGGGCTATGGCTACACCTTC.

V gene TRBV5-1 combines with J gene TRBJ2-5; D is perhaps TRBD1 or TRBD2 (5 bases each). The V end was cut by 0 bases, the J end by 1 base, with 13 bases between. Looked up from germline, CDR1 is SGHRS and CDR2 is YFSETQ. The CDR3 contains 16 residues. CDR3 in amino acids: CASSLALAGTQETQYF. CDR3 bases: TGCGCCAGCAGCTTGGCGCTGGCAGGGACCCAAGAGACCCAGTACTTC.

This clone occurred a few times. The genes are TRBV18 and TRBJ1-1; D perhaps matches TRBD1 (6 bases). CDR1 is KGHSH, CDR2 LQKENI, per germline. The CDR3 covers 15 residues. The V end lost 2 bases, the J end lost 7 bases, and 17 bases lay between the germline ends. The CDR3 DNA reads as TGTGCCAGCTCACCAGAAATAGAAACAGGGATTGAAGCTTTCTTT. As protein: CASSPEIETGIEAFF.